The 21 T cell receptor beta chains reported below all come from one sample, sequenced in a study of blood T cell repertoires in COVID-19. Measured with immunoSEQ multiplex PCR; TCRdb has only the in-frame clones, and not every one. The table has a few hundred thousand clones, over 75% seen once. What was sequenced was peripheral blood. These receptors were collected from a man between 25 and 39 years old who had recovered from COVID-19.

V and J are TRBV2 and TRBJ2-3; TRBD2 matches at 8 bases. After removal of 8 bases from V and 4 bases from J, the junction contained 11 bases not matched to a gene. This CDR3 contains 15 residues. The germline V gene has CDR1 SNHLY and CDR2 FYNNEI. The CDR3 DNA reads as TGTGCCAGCCGGGTTATGAGCGGGGGCTCAGATACGCAGTATTTT. Encoded protein: CASRVMSGGSDTQYF.

The sample holds a few counts of this clone. The chain recombines TRBV10-1 with TRBJ2-3; 7 bases line up with TRBD2. Trimming took 5 bases from V and 2 from J; bases not matched to a gene: 7. The CDR3 length is 15 residues. The germline gives CDR1 WNHNN, CDR2 SYGVQD (reference sequence). In DNA form, the CDR3 reads TGCGCCAGCAGTTTCGGGGCGGGGGACACAGATACGCAGTATTTT. Residues: CASSFGAGDTDTQYF.

The V gene is TRBV3-1 (or the pseudogene TRBV3-2), the J gene TRBJ1-2; 8 nucleotides align to TRBD1. Trimming took 4 bases from V and 5 from J; bases not matched to a gene: 9. Germline values: CDR1 LGHDT, CDR2 YNNKEL (reference sequence). This CDR3 contains 15 residues. This CDR3 is CASSRFTGGVYGYTF. The CDR3 bases are TGTGCCAGCAGCCGATTCACAGGGGGGGTATATGGCTACACCTTC.

Ten or more counts support this clone. The V and J genes are TRBV18 and TRBJ2-7, with D possibly TRBD1 on 5 matching bases. Trimming removed 3 bases from V and 6 bases from J, with 18 bases in between. Germline assignment: CDR1 KGHSH and CDR2 LQKENI. The CDR3 is made up of 15 amino acids. CDR3 in DNA: TGTGCCAGCTCACCTCGTCCCGACAGCCCTCGCGAGCAGTACTTC. Its protein is CASSPRPDSPREQYF.

V usage is TRBV6-5 and J usage is TRBJ2-3, with 8 positions matching TRBD1. Trimming cost V 8 bases and J 0 bases; bases outside gene matches: 4. The CDR3 is made up of 14 amino acids. Germline V gives CDR1 MNHEY, CDR2 SVGAGI. The DNA for the CDR3 is TGTGCCAGCTCCAGACAGGGGAGCACAGATACGCAGTATTTT. Protein: CASSRQGSTDTQYF.

Written as DNA, the CDR3 is TGTGCCAGCAGCTTGCTAACGACAGGGGGTGCCGGGGAGCTGTTTTTT. Amino acid sequence: CASSLLTTGGAGELFF. The rearrangement links TRBV5-6 to TRBJ2-2, with 9 bases matching TRBD1. The CDR3 loop spans 16 amino acids. V dropped 1 base and J dropped 6; count of bases not matched to a gene: 7. Germline V lookup: CDR1 SGHDT, CDR2 YYEEEE.

The chain recombines TRBV13 with TRBJ1-2; a weak D match, TRBD1 (6 bases). V was pared by 5 bases and J by 6 bases, with 16 bases between. The CDR3 covers 14 residues. The germline CDR1 and CDR2 sequences are PRHDT and FYEKMQ (reference sequence). The CDR3 loop reads CASSQGQKYDGYTF. DNA of the CDR3: TGTGCCAGCAGCCAGGGACAAAAGTACGATGGCTACACCTTC.

This clone has a handful of counts. V usage is TRBV11-2 and J usage is TRBJ2-1; TRBD1 matches at 7 bases. J was trimmed by 5 bases and V by 3 bases; bases with no gene match: 7. The CDR3 spans 15 residues. CDR1 is SGHAT and CDR2 is FQNNGV in the germline V gene. The DNA for the CDR3 is TGTGCCAGCAGCTTGAGGGGGACAGCCGACAATGAGCAGTTCTTC. Amino acid sequence: CASSLRGTADNEQFF.

The rearrangement links TRBV5-1 to TRBJ1-6; a possible D gene is TRBD1 (5 bases). Per germline, CDR1 SGHRS and CDR2 YFSETQ. This CDR3 is built from 15 residues. Trimming removed 0 bases at V and 5 bases at J, with 9 bases between. The CDR3 sequence: CASSLATQDNSPLHF. For the CDR3, the DNA is TGCGCCAGCAGCTTGGCCACACAGGATAATTCACCCCTCCACTTT.

The CDR3 DNA reads as TGTGCCAGCAGTTGGGCAGGGGGAAGGGACTATGGCTACACCTTC. Translating it yields CASSWAGGRDYGYTF. The V call is TRBV28, the J call TRBJ1-2, with TRBD1 matching over 7 bases. CDR1 MDHEN and CDR2 SYDVKM come from the germline V gene. The CDR3 length is 15 residues. J was trimmed by 3 bases and V by 4 bases; bases with no gene match: 8.

The rearrangement joins TRBV5-4 to TRBJ1-1, with a possible D match to TRBD1 (5 bases). The CDR3 totals 13 residues. Germline V gene data show CDR1 as SGHNT and CDR2 as YYREEE (reference sequence). The V end lost 4 bases, the J end lost 1 base, and 8 bases lay between the germline ends. This CDR3 reads CASSITGNTEAFF. CDR3 DNA sequence: TGTGCCAGCAGCATAACAGGGAACACTGAAGCTTTCTTT. The variable domain in full, with the rest retrieved from reference TRBV5-4 and TRBJ1-1, is ETGVTQSPTHLIKTRGQQVTLRCSSQSGHNTVSWYQQALGQGPQFIFQYYREEENGRGNFPPRFSGLQFPNYSSELNVNALELDDSALYLCASSITGNTEAFFGQGTRLTVV.

The rearrangement links TRBV19 to TRBJ1-4, with D unclear. CDR1 and CDR2 (germline): LNHDA, SQIVND (reference sequence). The CDR3 spans 14 residues. With 6 bases removed from V and 5 bases from J, the gap between germline ends came to 13 bases. The CDR3 coding sequence is TGTGCCAGTAGAAGGAACAGCTTAAATGAAAAACTGTTTTTT. This translates into CASRRNSLNEKLFF.

V usage is TRBV9 and J usage is TRBJ2-5; 8 nucleotides line up with TRBD2. This CDR3 comprises 15 residues. Trimming at V came to 0 bases and at J to 4 bases, leaving 5 bases not matched to a gene. The germline V gene has CDR1 SGDLS and CDR2 YYNGEE. The CDR3: CASSVAGGTAETQYF. DNA of the CDR3: TGTGCCAGCAGCGTAGCGGGGGGGACCGCAGAGACCCAGTACTTC.

The rearrangement joins TRBV9 to TRBJ1-2; 7 bases map to TRBD1. Losses at the gene ends were 0 bases for V and 14 bases for J; bases not matched to a gene: 13. In germline, CDR1 is SGDLS, CDR2 YYNGEE. The CDR3 length is 14 residues. DNA for the CDR3: TGTGCCAGCAGCGTAGATCAGGGGGGCCCATCCTCAACCTTC. Translating gives CASSVDQGGPSSTF.

The J gene is TRBJ2-2, the V gene TRBV3-1 (or the pseudogene TRBV3-2); D remains unclear. V lost 0 bases to trimming and J lost 5 bases, with 7 bases between them. The CDR3 loop spans 14 amino acids. From germline, CDR1 is LGHDT and CDR2 YNNKEL (reference sequence). DNA of the CDR3: TGTGCCAGCAGCCAAGAACACGGGACCGGGGAGCTGTTTTTT. Translation: CASSQEHGTGELFF.

The chain combines TRBV4-1 with TRBJ2-5; 11 nucleotides match TRBD2. CDR3 length: 14 amino acids. V lost 2 bases to trimming and J lost 7 bases; unmatched junction nucleotides: 3. Germline V gene lookup returns CDR1 MGHRA and CDR2 YSYEKL. The CDR3 DNA sequence: TGCGCCAGCAGCCAACCCACTAGCGGGGGGACCCAGTACTTC. Translation: CASSQPTSGGTQYF.

This chain joins TRBV6-5 and TRBJ2-7, with 9 bases identical to TRBD1. The germline V gene encodes CDR1 MNHEY and CDR2 SVGAGI. This CDR3 has 13 residues. V shed 5 bases, J shed 2 bases, and the junction held 1 base outside the gene matches. CDR3 coding DNA: TGTGCCAGCAGTAACAGGGGGCCCTACGAGCAGTACGTC. This gives the protein CASSNRGPYEQYV.

The chain joins TRBV7-8 to TRBJ2-5, with D hard to call. This CDR3 has 14 amino acids. Germline CDR1 and CDR2: SGHVS and FQNEAQ. Trimming removed 1 base at V and 1 base at J, with 7 bases between. CDR3 sequence: CASSLVAAQETQYF. In DNA form, the CDR3 reads TGTGCCAGCAGCTTAGTGGCGGCCCAAGAGACCCAGTACTTC. Looking up the rest from reference TRBV7-8 and TRBJ2-5 gives the full variable domain: GAGVSQSPRYKVAKRGQDVALRCDPISGHVSLFWYQQALGQGPEFLTYFQNEAQLDKSGLPSDRFFAERPEGSVSTLKIQRTQQEDSAVYLCASSLVAAQETQYFGPGTRLLVL.

The chain links TRBV7-6 to TRBJ1-3; no clear D gene. Trimming cost V 5 bases and J 0 bases, with 11 bases left between them. This CDR3 spans 15 amino acids. Germline lookup yields CDR1 SGHVS and CDR2 FNYEAQ. The CDR3 is CASSIAGISGNTIYF. In DNA form, the CDR3 reads TGTGCCAGCAGCATCGCCGGGATCTCTGGAAACACCATATATTTT. The entire variable domain, with the rest obtained from reference TRBV7-6 and TRBJ1-3, is as follows: GAGVSQSPRYKVTKRGQDVALRCDPISGHVSLYWYRQALGQGPEFLTYFNYEAQQDKSGLPNDRFSAERPEGSISTLTIQRTEQRDSAMYRCASSIAGISGNTIYFGEGSWLTVV.

V and J are TRBV9 and TRBJ2-5; 13 bases match TRBD2. V was pared by 2 bases and J by 2 bases, with 3 bases of the junction left unmatched. Germline V CDR1 and CDR2: SGDLS, YYNGEE. The length of the CDR3 is 16 residues. CDR3 DNA sequence: TGTGCCAGCAGCGTGCGACTAGCGGGGGGTCAAGAGACCCAGTACTTC. Its translation: CASSVRLAGGQETQYF. The full variable domain, rest sourced from reference TRBV9 and TRBJ2-5, is DSGVTQTPKHLITATGQRVTLRCSPRSGDLSVYWYQQSLDQGLQFLIQYYNGEERAKGNILERFSAQQFPDLHSELNLSSLELGDSALYFCASSVRLAGGQETQYFGPGTRLLVL.

V gene TRBV6-5 combines with J gene TRBJ1-2; D remains ambiguous. Looked up from germline, CDR1 is MNHEY and CDR2 is SVGAGI. This CDR3 comprises 13 residues. Between the trimmed V and J ends, which lost 7 bases and 2 bases, there was a span of 11 bases. For the CDR3, the DNA is TGTGCCAGCAAGGAGCGGGAGAACTATGGCTACACCTTC. Amino acids: CASKERENYGYTF.